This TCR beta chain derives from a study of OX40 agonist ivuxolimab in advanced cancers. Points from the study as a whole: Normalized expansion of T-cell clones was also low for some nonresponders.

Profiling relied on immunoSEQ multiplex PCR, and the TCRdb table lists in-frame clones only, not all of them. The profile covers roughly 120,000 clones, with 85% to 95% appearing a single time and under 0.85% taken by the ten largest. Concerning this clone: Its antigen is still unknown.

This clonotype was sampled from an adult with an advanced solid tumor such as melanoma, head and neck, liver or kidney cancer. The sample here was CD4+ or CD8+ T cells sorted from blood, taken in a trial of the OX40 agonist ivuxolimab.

CDR3 sequence reads: CASTTSSEQFF. The DNA of the CDR3 is TGTGCCAGCACGACTAGTTCTGAGCAGTTCTTC. The V call is TRBV6-6, the J call TRBJ2-1; possible D gene TRBD2, 6 bases. CDR3 size: 11 residues. V lost 7 bases and J 9 bases, leaving 10 bases between the germline ends. Looked up from germline, CDR1 is MNHNY and CDR2 is SVGAGI (reference sequence).